This T cell receptor (beta chain) was sequenced in a study of blood T cells in healthy people across ages. At least ten counts were recorded for this clonotype. Antigen specificity is unknown. Collection of around 10 milliliters of peripheral blood was performed for each donor. Using a J-beta primer mix together with a sample-barcoded 5' primer, a second PCR was run for about 6 to 11 cycles. The template-switch adaptor, which had 12 random nucleotides, put a tag on each cDNA molecule. TCRdb re-called the 5' RACE reads through MiXCR, storing one row per CDR3 protein. The sample lists roughly 1.6 million distinct CDR3 sequences, almost 35% occurring once. CDR1 LNHNV and CDR2 YYDKDF come from the germline V gene (reference sequence). The CDR3 spans 18 residues. V lost 3 bases, J lost 4 bases, and 14 bases stayed unmatched. Study-level results: Naive and antigen-experienced cells could not be conclusively compared, given unsorted PBMCs. Among long-lived donors, naive CD4+ cells were more numerous and diversity higher than in aged donors.

Input material: blood. The sequence was collected from a woman aged 25 to 45 in good health. V usage is TRBV15 and J usage is TRBJ2-1; 8 nucleotides match TRBD1. CDR3 nucleotides: TGTGCCACCAGCAGTGGGACAGGAGGGCCTCTGGGTTACAATGAGCAGTTCTTC. Its protein product is CATSSGTGGPLGYNEQFF.